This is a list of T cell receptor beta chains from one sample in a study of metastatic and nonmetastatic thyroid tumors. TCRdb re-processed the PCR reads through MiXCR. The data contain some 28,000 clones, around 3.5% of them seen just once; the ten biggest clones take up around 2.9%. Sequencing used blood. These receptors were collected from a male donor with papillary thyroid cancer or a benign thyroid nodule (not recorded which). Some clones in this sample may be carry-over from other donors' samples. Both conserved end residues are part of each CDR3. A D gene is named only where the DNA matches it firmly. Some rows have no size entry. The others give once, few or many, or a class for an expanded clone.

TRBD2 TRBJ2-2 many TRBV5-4 CASSTGLAGSVTGELFF TGTGCCAGCAGCACCGGACTAGCGGGATCGGTCACCGGGGAGCTGTTTTTT
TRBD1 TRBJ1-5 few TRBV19 CASSQGAGGNQPQHF TGTGCCAGTAGTCAGGGGGCCGGTGGCAATCAGCCCCAGCATTTT
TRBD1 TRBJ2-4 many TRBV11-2 CASSLGQGTAKNIQYF TGTGCCAGCAGCTTGGGACAGGGAACGGCCAAAAACATTCAGTACTTC
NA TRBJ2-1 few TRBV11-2 CASSLANGNDEQFF TGTGCCAGCAGCTTAGCAAACGGGAACGATGAGCAGTTCTTC
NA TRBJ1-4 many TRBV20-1 CSARTASEKLFF TGCAGTGCCCGGACAGCCTCTGAAAAACTGTTTTTT
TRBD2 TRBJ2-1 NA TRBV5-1 CASSGRGTSGGSYNEQFF TGCGCCAGCAGCGGCAGGGGCACTAGCGGTGGAAGTTACAATGAGCAGTTCTTC
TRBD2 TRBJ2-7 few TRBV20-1 CSARGLAETYEQYF TGCAGTGCTAGGGGACTAGCGGAAACCTACGAGCAGTACTTC
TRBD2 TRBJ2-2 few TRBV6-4 CASSKLAGGAGELFF TGTGCCAGCAGCAAACTAGCGGGAGGAGCCGGGGAGCTGTTTTTT
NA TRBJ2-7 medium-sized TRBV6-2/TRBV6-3 CASTPTGRFYYEQYF TGTGCCAGCACTCCTACCGGGCGGTTTTACTACGAGCAGTACTTC
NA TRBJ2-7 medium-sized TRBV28 CASSGLNSYEQYF TGTGCCAGCAGTGGTTTGAATTCCTACGAGCAGTACTTC
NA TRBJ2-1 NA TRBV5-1 CASSLTGKKYNEQFF TGCGCCAGCAGCTTGACAGGGAAGAAATACAATGAGCAGTTCTTC